The 27 T cell receptor beta chains listed next were all sequenced from one sample in a study of T-cell reconstitution after alpha-beta-depleted transplantation in children. Library preparation (for TCRbeta) was performed with unique molecular identifiers. TCRdb reprocessed the PCR reads via MiXCR and lists one record per CDR3 protein. The sample has roughly 100,000 distinct CDR3 sequences; roughly 8% are singletons. This specimen was PBMCs from the stem cell graft donor, taken from the stem cell graft. The receptors stem from a human donor who donated a stem cell graft to a child with congenital amegakaryocytic thrombocytopenia.

This clonotype has a count of ten or more. The chain uses TRBV7-9 and TRBJ2-2; D is uncertain. Germline CDR1 reads SEHNR; CDR2 reads FQNEAQ (reference sequence). Trimming pared 5 bases from V and 6 bases from J, leaving 10 bases between. CDR3 length: 13 amino acids. CDR3 protein: CASSPWSPGELFF. The CDR3 DNA is TGTGCCAGCAGCCCCTGGTCCCCCGGGGAGCTGTTTTTT. The entire variable domain, with the rest obtained from reference TRBV7-9 and TRBJ2-2, is as follows: DTGVSQNPRHKITKRGQNVTFRCDPISEHNRLYWYRQTLGQGPEFLTYFQNEAQLEKSRLLSDRFSAERPKGSFSTLEIQRTEQGDSAMYLCASSPWSPGELFFGEGSRLTVL.

This clonotype was seen repeatedly, ten times or more. The rearrangement joins TRBV4-3 to TRBJ2-1; unclear D gene. This CDR3 is built from 18 residues. V was pared by 0 bases and J by 7 bases, with 22 bases between. The germline CDR1 and CDR2 sequences are LGHNA and YSLEER. CDR3 region: CASSQDFVRLQFTNEQFF. The CDR3 coding sequence is TGCGCCAGCAGCCAAGATTTTGTGCGTCTACAGTTCACAAATGAGCAGTTCTTC.

This clonotype was seen ten or more times. This rearrangement joins TRBV7-3 to TRBJ1-6, with D perhaps TRBD1 (5 bases). In germline, CDR1 is SGHTA, CDR2 FQGTGA. CDR3 length equals 15 residues. Between the trimmed V and J ends, which lost 2 bases and 10 bases, there was a span of 15 bases. In DNA, the CDR3 is TGTGCCAGCAGCTTATGGAGCCAGGGAGGGTCACCCCTCCACTTT. As protein: CASSLWSQGGSPLHF.

This clonotype was observed at least ten times. The chain employs TRBV11-3 and TRBJ1-2; 10 nucleotides line up with TRBD1. The CDR3 runs 15 residues. The V segment lost 5 bases and the J segment 3 bases; nucleotides outside the gene matches: 6. CDR1 is SGHNT, CDR2 YENEEA, per germline. CDR3 loop: CASSRWTGGYYGYTF. The CDR3, as DNA: TGTGCCAGCAGCCGCTGGACAGGGGGTTACTATGGCTACACCTTC.

This clonotype was counted between two and nine times. The chain couples TRBV7-6 to TRBJ2-7, with 13 bases aligning to TRBD2. The J segment lost 5 bases and the V segment lost 5 bases, leaving 6 bases of the junction unmatched. The germline CDR1 and CDR2 sequences are SGHVS and FNYEAQ. CDR3 length equals 15 residues. The CDR3 spells CASSTGLAGVHEQYF. CDR3 DNA: TGTGCCAGCAGCACAGGACTAGCGGGAGTCCACGAGCAGTACTTC.

The table lists this clonotype with many counts. An end of the junction does not agree with germline; a read error may underlie this. The chain carries TRBV20-1 and TRBJ2-1, with 7 bases that match TRBD2. CDR1 and CDR2 from the germline V gene are DFQATT and SNEGSKA (reference sequence). CDR3 length: 15 residues. The CDR3 DNA is TGCAGTGCTGGAGAGCCTAGCGGACCCTACAATGAGCAGTTCTTC. Encoded protein: CSAGEPSGPYNEQFF.

This clonotype was counted at least ten times. J is TRBJ1-1 and V is TRBV12-3 or TRBV12-4, with TRBD1 matching over 8 bases. Trimming removed 2 bases from V and 5 bases from J; junction bases left unmatched: 1. The length of the CDR3 is 13 residues. CDR3 nucleotide sequence: TGTGCCAGCAGTTTAAACAGGGGGACTGAAGCTTTCTTT. The encoded protein is CASSLNRGTEAFF.

There are many counts of this clonotype. The chain couples TRBV20-1 to TRBJ2-1, with D maybe TRBD2 (5 bases). CDR3 length: 14 amino acids. Germline V gene lookup returns CDR1 DFQATT and CDR2 SNEGSKA (reference sequence). With 3 bases removed from V and 2 bases from J, the gap between germline ends came to 11 bases. The CDR3 region has the DNA TGCAGTGCTAGTACCGGAGCGGCCTACAATGAGCAGTTCTTC. It yields the protein CSASTGAAYNEQFF.

The table lists this clonotype with many counts. The junction departs from germline at one end; a sequencing error may be responsible. The rearrangement uses TRBV10-2 and TRBJ1-5; D is uncertain. The germline V gene encodes CDR1 WSHSY and CDR2 SAAADI. The CDR3 has 16 residues. The CDR3 DNA sequence: TGCGCCAGCGGTGAGTCTCCGGGGAATAGCAATCAGCCCCAGCATTTT. Translating gives CASGESPGNSNQPQHF.

This chain links TRBV6-1 with TRBJ2-7; 7 positions match TRBD2. The CDR3 is 16 amino acids. Trimming cost V 7 bases and J 2 bases; bases outside gene matches: 14. CDR1 is MNHNS, CDR2 SASEGT, per germline. The CDR3 here is CASTGEGSRAPYEQYF. As DNA, the CDR3 is TGTGCCAGCACTGGGGAGGGTAGCAGGGCCCCCTACGAGCAGTACTTC.

The sample holds many counts of this clonotype. The chain uses TRBV5-1 and TRBJ2-3, with D unresolved. Looked up from germline, CDR1 is SGHRS and CDR2 is YFSETQ. This CDR3 is 13 amino acids long. Trimming pared 0 bases from V and 4 bases from J, leaving 6 bases between. CDR3 sequence reads: CASSLEYADTQYF. DNA of the CDR3: TGCGCCAGCAGCTTGGAGTACGCAGATACGCAGTATTTT.

The rearrangement links TRBV5-1 to TRBJ1-4; D remains unclear. Germline-derived CDR1 and CDR2 are SGHRS and YFSETQ. Trimming took off 0 bases at V and 4 bases at J, with 10 bases between the two ends. This CDR3 is built from 15 residues. The CDR3 spells CASSLGQSFNEKLFF. The CDR3, as DNA: TGCGCCAGCAGCTTGGGTCAGAGCTTTAATGAAAAACTGTTTTTT.

This clonotype has at least ten counts. The V call is TRBV2, the J call TRBJ2-1; D is uncertain. V lost 0 bases and J 1 base, leaving 7 bases between the germline ends. This CDR3 comprises 15 residues. Germline CDR1 is SNHLY and CDR2 is FYNNEI. The CDR3 DNA sequence: TGTGCCAGCAGTGAAGCGCTAGGTTCCTACAATGAGCAGTTCTTC. Encoded protein: CASSEALGSYNEQFF.

This clonotype was counted at least ten times. The gene calls are TRBV28 and TRBJ2-7; 9 bases are shared with TRBD1. Looked up from germline, CDR1 is MDHEN and CDR2 is SYDVKM. Trimming removed 7 bases from V and 1 base from J; junction bases left unmatched: 8. The CDR3 runs 15 residues. For the CDR3, the DNA is TGTGCCAGCACCACCTCCGGGACAGGGTCCTACGAGCAGTACTTC. Translated: CASTTSGTGSYEQYF.

This clonotype was seen at least ten times. The chain carries TRBV29-1 and TRBJ2-2, with D perhaps matching TRBD1 (6 bases). CDR3 length: 13 amino acids. CDR1 is SQVTM and CDR2 is ANQGSEA in the germline V gene. The ends were cut back, 5 bases at V and 5 bases at J, with 12 bases in the middle. CDR3 amino acids: CSVNRAGTGELFF. The CDR3 DNA sequence: TGCAGCGTTAACAGGGCCGGGACCGGGGAGCTGTTTTTT.

This clonotype has ten or more counts. The chain is built from TRBV18 and TRBJ2-1; 10 bases fit TRBD2. V lost 0 bases to trimming and J lost 4 bases; unmatched junction nucleotides: 0. Germline CDR1 KGHSH, CDR2 LQKENI. This CDR3 is built from 15 residues. The DNA for the CDR3 is TGTGCCAGCTCACCACCGACTAGCGGGTACAATGAGCAGTTCTTC. Translated: CASSPPTSGYNEQFF. The variable domain in full, with the rest retrieved from reference TRBV18 and TRBJ2-1, is NAGVMQNPRHLVRRRGQEARLRCSPMKGHSHVYWYRQLPEEGLKFMVYLQKENIIDESGMPKERFSAEFPKEGPSILRIQQVVRGDSAAYFCASSPPTSGYNEQFFGPGTRLTVL.

The CDR3 nucleotides are TGTGCCAGCAGTTTGATGGGTTACAATGAGCAGTTCTTC. Translating gives CASSLMGYNEQFF. The chain recombines TRBV12-3 or TRBV12-4 with TRBJ2-1; D not resolved. The CDR3 spans 13 residues. The V end lost 3 bases, the J end lost 4 bases, and 7 bases lay between the germline ends.

This clonotype has at least ten counts. This rearrangement joins TRBV11-2 to TRBJ1-1; D remains unclear. The CDR3 is 13 residues long. Deletions cut 5 bases from V and 4 bases from J, with 11 bases between. Germline-derived CDR1 and CDR2 are SGHAT and FQNNGV. The CDR3 sequence: CASSLGIVTEAFF. The CDR3 nucleotides are TGTGCCAGCAGCCTAGGTATAGTCACTGAAGCTTTCTTT.

There are many counts of this clonotype. The chain joins TRBV20-1 to TRBJ2-1; D possibly matches TRBD1 or TRBD2 (5 bases each). Trimming pared 3 bases from V and 6 bases from J, leaving 15 bases between. This CDR3 spans 14 amino acids. The V gene's germline CDR1 is DFQATT and CDR2 SNEGSKA (reference sequence). The CDR3 reads CSARGDGPLNEQFF. In nucleotides, the CDR3 is TGCAGTGCTAGGGGGGACGGTCCACTCAATGAGCAGTTCTTC.

This clonotype has at least ten counts. This chain connects TRBV9 to TRBJ2-1; D is possibly TRBD2 (6 bases). V lost 0 bases and J 6 bases, leaving 13 bases between the germline ends. This CDR3 contains 15 residues. Per the germline V gene, CDR1 is SGDLS and CDR2 is YYNGEE. The CDR3 is CASSVAIAGTNEQFF. CDR3 bases: TGTGCCAGCAGCGTAGCTATCGCGGGGACCAATGAGCAGTTCTTC.

The chain is built from TRBV5-8 and TRBJ2-7, with no clear D. This CDR3 region has 13 residues. Germline CDR1 and CDR2: SGHTS and YDEGEE. Trimming took 4 bases from V and 9 from J, leaving 17 bases between them. The CDR3 DNA sequence: TGTGCCAGCAGCCCCTCGAACTTACGAGGGCAGTACTTC. Translation: CASSPSNLRGQYF.

This clonotype was counted many times. The chain employs TRBV11-2 and TRBJ2-1; D perhaps matches TRBD2 (6 bases). There are 18 residues in the CDR3. V shed 5 bases and J shed 6 bases, with 26 bases lying between them. CDR1 is SGHAT and CDR2 is FQNNGV in the germline V gene. CDR3 DNA sequence: TGTGCCAGCAGCACAACGGGGGTCGGACTCCCACGGGCCAATGAGCAGTTCTTC. This sequence encodes CASSTTGVGLPRANEQFF.

This clonotype appeared many times. The chain recombines TRBV20-1 with TRBJ2-1; the match to TRBD2 covers 10 bases. CDR1 and CDR2 from the germline V gene are DFQATT and SNEGSKA (reference sequence). The V segment lost 5 bases and the J segment 7 bases; nucleotides outside the gene matches: 8. The CDR3 covers 14 residues. CDR3 in amino acids: CSAQAGGPGNEQFF. In nucleotides, the CDR3 is TGCAGTGCTCAAGCGGGAGGGCCTGGGAATGAGCAGTTCTTC.

This clonotype was seen ten or more times. This chain uses TRBV27 with TRBJ1-1; 8 bases agree with TRBD1. Germline trimming cut 0 bases from V and 4 bases from J; bases unmatched to any gene: 7. This CDR3 region has 16 residues. In germline, CDR1 is MNHEY, CDR2 SMNVEV (reference sequence). In DNA form, the CDR3 reads TGTGCCAGCAGTTTATCCGGGACAGGAGGGATCACTGAAGCTTTCTTT. Its translation: CASSLSGTGGITEAFF.

This clonotype was seen repeatedly, ten times or more. This chain joins TRBV6-1 and TRBJ1-5; 12 nucleotides align to TRBD1. The trim removed 2 bases at V and 3 bases at J, leaving 5 bases unmatched. Germline assignment: CDR1 MNHNS and CDR2 SASEGT. The CDR3 has 17 residues. CDR3 region: CASSEFPGQGANQPQHF. CDR3 in DNA: TGTGCCAGCAGTGAATTCCCGGGACAGGGGGCCAATCAGCCCCAGCATTTT.

Regarding this clonotype: One end of the junction fails to match germline, which may point to a read error. J is TRBJ2-3 and V is TRBV10-3, with TRBD1 matching 12 bases. The CDR3 covers 16 residues. Germline CDR1 ENHRY, CDR2 SYGVKD. CDR3 sequence (DNA): TGTGCCACCAGCCCCCAAGGGACAGGGGGCGCAGATACCCAGTATTTT. It yields the protein CATSPQGTGGADTQYF.

To note about this clonotype: A read error is possible here, since a much larger clone lies one base away. The rearrangement joins TRBV7-8 to TRBJ2-5, with TRBD2 identical over 9 bases. Germline values: CDR1 SGHVS, CDR2 FQNEAQ. This CDR3 region has 16 residues. Losses at the gene ends were 2 bases for V and 5 bases for J; bases not matched to a gene: 9. For the CDR3, the DNA is TGTGCCAGCAGCTTAAGGTCTAGCGGGGCGTTGGAGACCCAGTACTTC. Translating it yields CASSLRSSGALETQYF.